Listed below are T cell receptor beta chains from one sample, sequenced in a study of tumor-infiltrating lymphocytes in primary liver carcinoma. MiXCR was run by TCRdb on the multiplex PCR reads, yielding one entry per CDR3 protein. The data contain approximately 45,000 distinct CDR3 sequences, around 80% of them singletons. The source material was tumor-adjacent normal liver tissue. These receptors were collected from a young woman with primary liver carcinoma and hepatitis B virus infection. The CDR3 runs from the conserved cysteine through the conserved F or W. Rows give clone size only sometimes, using once, few, many, or a class for an expanded clone.

abundance,len,v_gene,j_gene,CDR3aa
.,14,TRBV28,TRBJ1-2,CVSSPPALNYGYTF
.,16,TRBV4-3,TRBJ2-1,CSSGQGAGSSYNEQFF
.,17,TRBV5-6,TRBJ2-2,CASSLVFRHGRDEELFF
.,13,TRBV29-1,TRBJ2-5,CSVEVNRGETLYF
.,14,TRBV25-1,TRBJ1-1,CASSEYIIRQRAFF
.,20,TRBV6-2/TRBV6-3,TRBJ2-1,CASSYGIAGLAGGPNNEQFF
.,13,TRBV29-1,TRBJ2-7,CSITSGSRYEQNF
.,12,TRBV29-1,TRBJ2-5,CSASGWRETQYF
.,14,TRBV6-6,TRBJ2-1,CVSRARSPYNEQFF
.,17,TRBV11-2,TRBJ2-5,CASGLTPGGVRQETQYF
.,14,TRBV6-1,TRBJ2-7,CGNSDTAADLEQYF
once,16,TRBV6-1,TRBJ1-5,CASSEQGSVPSQSQHF
.,15,TRBV5-5,TRBJ2-5,CASSLTSVFQEIQYF
.,14,TRBV12-3/TRBV12-4,TRBJ2-1,CASSLWTSGLEQFF
.,17,TRBV6-6,TRBJ1-6,CASTYETGASYNSPLHF
.,16,TRBV12-3/TRBV12-4,TRBJ2-1,CPSKLGDGISYNEQFF
.,16,TRBV7-7,TRBJ2-1,CASSLEIGSPYNEQFF
.,14,TRBV11-2,TRBJ2-1,CAISHQGAYNEQFF
many,14,TRBV15,TRBJ1-5,CATSRDRVRGPQHF
.,18,TRBV18,TRBJ2-2,CASSPRSSSGVDTGELFF
.,19,TRBV4-2,TRBJ2-1,CASSQDRSRTRGIYNEQLF
.,16,TRBV4-1,TRBJ1-2,CDSSQDRQGAAFGYTF
many,17,TRBV13,TRBJ2-3,CASSWAGLAGVTDTQYF
.,15,TRBV28,TRBJ2-3,CASTPSAPSTDTQYF
many,15,TRBV6-4,TRBJ2-1,CASSDLAEAPNEQFF
.,17,TRBV11-2,TRBJ2-3,CASSHRGSGSPIDTRYF
once,17,TRBV7-8,TRBJ2-3,CASSLEGASGNTDTQYF
.,20,TRBV12-3/TRBV12-4,TRBJ2-2,CANSFGSGTSGDHWTGELNF
.,16,TRBV4-3,TRBJ2-2,CASSQGVRTLTGKLFF
.,14,TRBV7-9,TRBJ2-7,CASSTGGLSYKQYF
.,15,TRBV10-3,TRBJ2-1,CAISGGLTGYNVQFF
.,13,TRBV29-1,TRBJ2-7,CSVGQGAFYEQYF
.,15,TRBV4-2,TRBJ2-5,CASSHEVQIQETQYF
.,12,TRBV12-3/TRBV12-4,TRBJ1-1,CAGTVTRSEAFF
.,14,TRBV12-3/TRBV12-4,TRBJ2-1,CASSSTLLVVEQFF
.,16,TRBV6-5,TRBJ1-6,CASSKQSAIYNSHPNF
.,16,TRBV7-8,TRBJ2-7,CASSALRGLLLYEQYF
.,15,TRBV11-2,TRBJ2-5,CASNLGASGQETQYF
.,15,TRBV5-4,TRBJ2-1,CASGLDASTYNEQFF
many,15,TRBV7-8,TRBJ2-5,CASKLAGEYQETQYF
.,16,TRBV11-2,TRBJ2-1,CVSSPPKSGGLNEQFF
few,15,TRBV7-3,TRBJ2-3,CASSFTGSHTDTQYF
.,14,TRBV6-5,TRBJ2-7,CASSYSRVVGEQYF
once,19,TRBV11-3,TRBJ2-3,CASSLGFGAGAVGTETQYF
.,12,TRBV2,TRBJ2-3,CANARGTDTQYF